Here is one T cell receptor beta chain with its context. Its antigen remains unknown. These data belong to a study of cytomegalovirus exposure and HLA in healthy donors. General observations from the study: Later analysis identified about 18,000 TCR beta sequences associated with HLA alleles, using a false discovery rate threshold of 0.05.

The PCR contained 60 Vbeta and 13 Jbeta primers. Method: immunoSEQ multiplex PCR; TCRdb's copy keeps in-frame clones and lacks some. Counted here are about 130,000 clones, approximately 80% occurring once; the ten biggest clones make up around 2.1%. V lost 8 bases, J lost 3 bases, and 6 bases stayed unmatched. The CDR3 runs 13 residues. Per germline, CDR1 GTSNPN and CDR2 SVGIG (reference sequence). Sequencing was carried out using PBMCs. The sequence was collected from a man aged 45-65 years in good health and CMV-seronegative. The chain recombines TRBV30 with TRBJ2-4; 8 bases fit TRBD1. CDR3 protein: CASQTGDKNIQYF. CDR3 coding DNA: TGTGCCAGCCAGACAGGGGACAAAAACATTCAGTACTTC.